What follows describes a single T cell receptor beta chain. Produced via immunoSEQ multiplex PCR; TCRdb's table is partial and in-frame only. The table lists some 64,000 clones, around nine tenths of them singletons, with approximately 3% in the top ten. This sample is part of a study of T cell changes during pregnancy in multiple sclerosis. Germline loops: CDR1 MNHNY, CDR2 SVGAGI (reference sequence). Trimming stripped 4 bases from V and 7 bases from J, with 16 bases between. CDR3 length: 14 amino acids. This TCR derives from a female donor in good health, enrolled as a control in a pregnancy study. The sequenced sample was peripheral blood, obtained in the first trimester of pregnancy. The rearrangement uses TRBV6-6 and TRBJ1-1, with D possibly being TRBD1 (5 bases). CDR3 residues: CASSFKAGPFEAFF. The CDR3 region has the DNA TGTGCCAGCAGTTTTAAGGCAGGGCCTTTTGAAGCTTTCTTT.